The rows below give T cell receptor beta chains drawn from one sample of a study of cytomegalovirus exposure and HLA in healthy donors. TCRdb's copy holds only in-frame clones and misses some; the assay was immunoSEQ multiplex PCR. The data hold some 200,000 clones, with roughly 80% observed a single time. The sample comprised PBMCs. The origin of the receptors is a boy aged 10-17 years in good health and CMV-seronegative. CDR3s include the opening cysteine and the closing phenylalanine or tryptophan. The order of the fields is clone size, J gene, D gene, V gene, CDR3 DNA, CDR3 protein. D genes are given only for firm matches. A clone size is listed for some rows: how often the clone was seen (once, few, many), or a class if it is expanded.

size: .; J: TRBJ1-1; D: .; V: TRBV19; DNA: TGTGCCAGTAATACGGACGGGATCACTGAAGCTTTCTTT; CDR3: CASNTDGITEAFF
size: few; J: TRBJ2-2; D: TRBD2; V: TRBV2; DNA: TGTGCCAGCAGACCCGGACTAGCGAGAACCGGGGAGCTGTTTTTT; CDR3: CASRPGLARTGELFF
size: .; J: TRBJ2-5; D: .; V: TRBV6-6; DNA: TGTGCCAGCAGTTACTTTGGTAGTCGTGAGACCCAGTACTTC; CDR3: CASSYFGSRETQYF
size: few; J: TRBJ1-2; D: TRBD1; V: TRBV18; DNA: TGTGCCAGCTCACCTCAGGGGGACTATGGCTACACCTTC; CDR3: CASSPQGDYGYTF
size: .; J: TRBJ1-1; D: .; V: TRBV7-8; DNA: TGTGCCAGCAGCTTAGCGGAGTACATGAACACTGAAGCTTTCTTT; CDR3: CASSLAEYMNTEAFF
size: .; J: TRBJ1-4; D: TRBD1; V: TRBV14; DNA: TGTGCCAGCAGCCGGACAGGGAATGAAAAACTGTTTTTT; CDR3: CASSRTGNEKLFF
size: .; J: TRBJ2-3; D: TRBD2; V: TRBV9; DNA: TGTGCCAGCAGCGCCCGGGAGCGGGAATTGGATACGCAGTATTTT; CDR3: CASSARERELDTQYF
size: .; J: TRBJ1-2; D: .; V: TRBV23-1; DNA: TGCGCCAGCAGTCATGACAGCTTTTATGGCTACACCTTC; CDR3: CASSHDSFYGYTF
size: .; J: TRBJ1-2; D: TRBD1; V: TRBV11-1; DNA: TGTGCCAGCAGCACCCGAGGACAGGGGGCGAGCTATGGCTACACCTTC; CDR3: CASSTRGQGASYGYTF
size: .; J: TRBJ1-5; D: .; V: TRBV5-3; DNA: TGTGCCAGAAGCTTGAGAGACGGGGAGACCTATCAGCCCCAGCATTTT; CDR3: CARSLRDGETYQPQHF
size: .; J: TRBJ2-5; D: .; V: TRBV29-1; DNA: TGCAGCGTTACCCGGGCCGGGGATGGGACCCAGTACTTC; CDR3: CSVTRAGDGTQYF
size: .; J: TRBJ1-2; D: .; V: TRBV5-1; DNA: TGCGCCAGCAGCTTCGGCAGCGCTAACTATGGCTACACCTTC; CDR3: CASSFGSANYGYTF
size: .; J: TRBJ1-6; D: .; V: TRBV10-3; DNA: TGTGCCATCAGTGGGAAGCATAGACAGGCTAGGCTATTCCTGCTTCTAAATTCACCCCTCCACTTT; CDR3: CAISGKHRQARLFLLLNSPLHF
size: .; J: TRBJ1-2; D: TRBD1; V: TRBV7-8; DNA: TGTGCCAGCAGCGGGAACAGGGGTCTAGGGGGTGGCTATGGCTACACCTTC; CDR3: CASSGNRGLGGGYGYTF
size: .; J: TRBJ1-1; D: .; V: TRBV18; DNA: TGTGCCAGCTCCGAACCCCCCGGGGACACTGAAGCTTTCTTT; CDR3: CASSEPPGDTEAFF
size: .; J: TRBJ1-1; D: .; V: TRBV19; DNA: TGTGCCAGTAGTATTCAGGGGAACACTGCTGAAGCTTTCTTT; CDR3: CASSIQGNTAEAFF
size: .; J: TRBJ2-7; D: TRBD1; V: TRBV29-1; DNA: TGCAGCGTAGGACAGGGCTTCGAGCAGTACTTC; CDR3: CSVGQGFEQYF
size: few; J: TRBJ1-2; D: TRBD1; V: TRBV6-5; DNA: TGTGCCAGCAGTTACGACAGGGACTATGGCTACACCTTC; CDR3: CASSYDRDYGYTF
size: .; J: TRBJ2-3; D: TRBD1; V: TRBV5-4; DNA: TGTGCCAGCCCAGGGGGAGATACGCAGTATTTT; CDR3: CASPGGDTQYF
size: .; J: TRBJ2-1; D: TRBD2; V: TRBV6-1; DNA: TGTGCCAGCAGTGAACTCGCGGGGGGCTACAATGAGCAGTTCTTC; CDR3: CASSELAGGYNEQFF
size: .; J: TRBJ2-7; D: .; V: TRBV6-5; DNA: TGTGCCAGCACCCCGAGTCCGGAGGTCGAGCAGTACTTC; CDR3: CASTPSPEVEQYF
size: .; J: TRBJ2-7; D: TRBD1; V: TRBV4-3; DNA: TGCGCCAGCAGCCAGAGACAGGGGGCTTACGAGCAGTACTTC; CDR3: CASSQRQGAYEQYF
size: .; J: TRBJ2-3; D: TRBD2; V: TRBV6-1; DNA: TGTGCCAGCAGTGAACGCGGGGGGGCGACAGATACGCAGTATTTT; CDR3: CASSERGGATDTQYF
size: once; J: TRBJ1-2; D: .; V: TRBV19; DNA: TGTGCCAGTAATTGGAGGGATGGAGCCGGGAACTATGGCTACACCTTC; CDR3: CASNWRDGAGNYGYTF
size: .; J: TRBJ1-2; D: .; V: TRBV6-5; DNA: TGTGCCAGCAGTCGGGCGGGGAACTATGGCTACACCTTC; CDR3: CASSRAGNYGYTF
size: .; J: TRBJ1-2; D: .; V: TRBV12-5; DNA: TGTGCCCTTCAGCCGCGGGGGGACATACGCTATGGCTACACCTTC; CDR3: CALQPRGDIRYGYTF
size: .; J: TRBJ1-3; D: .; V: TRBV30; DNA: TGTGCCTGGAGTATTCTTACAGGTTTTGCTGGAAACACCATATATTTT; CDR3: CAWSILTGFAGNTIYF
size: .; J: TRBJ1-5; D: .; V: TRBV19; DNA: TGTGCCAGTAGATCGGGCAATCAGCCCCAGCATTTT; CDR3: CASRSGNQPQHF
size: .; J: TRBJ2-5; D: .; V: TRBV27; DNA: TGTGCCAGCAGTCCGACAGGGAGGGAGACCCAGTACTTC; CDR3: CASSPTGRETQYF
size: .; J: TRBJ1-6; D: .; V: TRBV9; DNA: TGTGCCAGCAGCGTAGATCCCCGGGGTTCACCCCTCCACTTT; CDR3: CASSVDPRGSPLHF
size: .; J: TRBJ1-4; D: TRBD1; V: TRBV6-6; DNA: TGTGCCAGCAGTTACAGGGGACAGAATGAAAAACTGTTTTTT; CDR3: CASSYRGQNEKLFF
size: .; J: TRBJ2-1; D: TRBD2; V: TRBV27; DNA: TGTGCCAGCAGTCAGGCTAGCGGGAGGGCCGGGCAGTTCTTC; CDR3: CASSQASGRAGQFF
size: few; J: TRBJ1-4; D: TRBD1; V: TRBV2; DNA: TGTGCCAGCAGTGACAGGGGGCGTGAAAAACTGTTTTTT; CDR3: CASSDRGREKLFF
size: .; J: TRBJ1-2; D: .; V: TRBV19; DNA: TGTGCCAGTAGTATCCCCAGGAAAGGGGACTATGGCTACACCTTC; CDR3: CASSIPRKGDYGYTF
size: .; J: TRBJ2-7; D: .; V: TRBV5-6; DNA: TGTGCCAGCAGTTCCACGTGGGCGGGAAGCCCCTACGAGCAGTACTTC; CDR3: CASSSTWAGSPYEQYF
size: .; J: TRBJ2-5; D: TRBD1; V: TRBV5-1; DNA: TGCGCCAGCAGCACCTGGACAGGGGGCGCAGAGACCCAGTACTTC; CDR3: CASSTWTGGAETQYF
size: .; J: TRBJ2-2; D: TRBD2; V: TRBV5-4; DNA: TGTGCCAGCAGCTTGTTAGCGGGAGGAATCGGGGAGCTGTTTTTT; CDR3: CASSLLAGGIGELFF
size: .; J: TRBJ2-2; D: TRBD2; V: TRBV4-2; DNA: TGTGCCAGCAGCCAAGAGCTTGCGGGAGGGGGGGAGCTGTTTTTT; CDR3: CASSQELAGGGELFF
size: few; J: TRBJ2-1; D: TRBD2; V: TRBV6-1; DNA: TGTGCCAGCAGTGAATATGGAGGTAGCGGGAGGGCGGGCTACAATGAGCAGTTCTTC; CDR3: CASSEYGGSGRAGYNEQFF
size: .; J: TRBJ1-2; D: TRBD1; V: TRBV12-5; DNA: TGTGCTAGTGGTTTGGATGCAGGGGGGCCGATCTATGGCTACACCTTC; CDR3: CASGLDAGGPIYGYTF
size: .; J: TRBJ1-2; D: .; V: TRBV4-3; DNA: TGCGCCAGCAGCCAAGCTACAGGGCTTAACTATGGCTACACCTTC; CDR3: CASSQATGLNYGYTF
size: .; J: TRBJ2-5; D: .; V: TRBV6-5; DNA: TGTGCCAGCAGTTACGTCCCGAGAGGAGAGACCCAGTACTTC; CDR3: CASSYVPRGETQYF
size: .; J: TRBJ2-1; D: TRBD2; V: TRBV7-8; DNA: TGTGCCAGCAGCCGACGCCTAGCGGGAGACTACAATGAGCAGTTCTTC; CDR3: CASSRRLAGDYNEQFF
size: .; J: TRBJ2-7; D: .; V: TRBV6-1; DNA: TGTGCCAGCAGTGAGCGGGGGCCCTACGAGCAGTACTTC; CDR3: CASSERGPYEQYF
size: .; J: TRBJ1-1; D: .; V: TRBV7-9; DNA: TGTGCCAGCAGCTCGGGACATCGGAACACTGAAGCTTTCTTT; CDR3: CASSSGHRNTEAFF
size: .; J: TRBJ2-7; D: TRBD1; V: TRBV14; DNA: TGTGCCAGCAGCCAGTTGGGACAGGGGGCGAGCGAGCAGTACTTC; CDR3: CASSQLGQGASEQYF
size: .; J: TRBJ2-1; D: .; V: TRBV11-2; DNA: TGTGCCAGCAGCTCCGGTGAGCAGTTCTTC; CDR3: CASSSGEQFF